The text below deals with one TCR beta chain. Its antigen is currently not known. Base qualities are not at hand, and no much larger clone is one base apart. These data belong to a study of blood T cell repertoires in COVID-19 (dated by TCRdb to 2018 to 2020). General notes on the study: Collaborator samples came from the United States, Italy and Spain and covered acute and convalescent phases of COVID-19. The dataset comprised deeply sampled blood TCRbeta repertoires from subjects exposed to, actively infected with, or recovered from COVID-19. The material from the prospective study consisted of cDNA or gDNA derived from T cells, B-cell-depleted T cells, or PBMCs. The repertoires were released in a freely available public database meant as a resource for research on the immune response to SARS-CoV-2. Where available, HLA class I and class II types were obtained from metadata supplied by the sample provider rather than from assay-based typing. The sample metadata nearly always contained a de-identified subject ID, COVID-19 status, age in years and sex. The samples were drawn from two sources: the first 160 participants of the ongoing ImmuneRACE study, and 1,200 or so subjects contributed by 6 global collaborators.

V is cut by 8 bases and J by 0 bases, and the space between the germline ends is 14 bases. The germline V gene sets CDR1 to MDHEN and CDR2 to SYDVKM. The CDR3 covers 16 residues, taking in both the cysteine and the phenylalanine. Left in the record is the CDR3 DNA by itself, 48 bases read in frame from the first base. Findings and caveats that apply to the study as a whole: Clinical and demographic metadata were provided uncurated, with the amount varying by source and participant.

TCRbeta CDR3 regions were amplified from genomic DNA by means of the immunoSEQ Assay, a bias-controlled multiplex PCR. The original methods were these. Within the assay, amplification of reference gene primers was used to estimate how many nucleated cells each sample contained. To quantify the absolute abundance of each unique TCRbeta CDR3 rearrangement, sequence reads were collapsed and filtered. Productive Simpson clonality was computed per sample as the square root of Simpson's diversity index over productive rearrangements. TCRdb mirrors the immuneACCESS table, restricted to in-frame sequences. Some clones are absent from its copies; in checked studies, under half trace to an unresolved V gene, and the reason for the others is unknown. V and J calls and clone size follow that table, whereas D and trimming were derived from the DNA. Across this sample there are 150,000 or so clones, with over 80% seen only once. The ten largest clones take up roughly 6.6% of the sample.

Collaborating institutions collected whole blood in K2EDTA tubes following their own protocols. For TCRbeta analysis, collaborators shipped samples in one of three forms: frozen whole blood, isolated PBMCs, or DNA extracted from either of those sample types. This TCR came from a man at least 80 years old with acute or convalescent COVID-19. This receptor chain uses TRBV28 and TRBJ1-6; D gene: possibly TRBD1, on 5 matching bases. Source material: peripheral blood. The DNA sequence reads TGTGCCAGCCTACTCTCGGGGGGCTCCTATAATTCACCCCTCCACTTT. This yields the protein CASLLSGGSYNSPLHF.